These 28 T cell receptor beta chains originate from one sample sequenced in a study of CXCR3-negative and CXCR3-positive naive CD8 T cells. It was by 5' RACE with UMI labels that the TRB cDNA libraries were prepared. TCRdb reprocessed the 5' RACE reads and stores each CDR3 protein as one record, lacking DNA. This sample carries about 48,000 distinct CDR3 sequences, with approximately 16% going to the ten biggest clones. Sequenced input: memory CD8+ T cells from blood. All receptors come from a human donor in good health. Some clones in this sample may be carry-over from other donors' samples.

This sequence joins TRBV15 and TRBJ1-1; with no DNA, the TCRdb D assignment of TRBD1 cannot be verified. This CDR3 is built from 15 residues. The germline CDR1 and CDR2 sequences are LNHNV and YYDKDF (reference sequence). This chain's CDR3 is CATSRGGDGNTEAFF.

The V and J genes are TRBV12-2 and TRBJ2-6; lacking DNA, the TRBD1 call made by TCRdb goes unchecked. TRBV12-2 is marked as a pseudogene. The CDR3 is made up of 15 amino acids. The CDR3: CAATGHLSGANVLTF.

The rearrangement uses TRBV20-1 and TRBJ2-3; TCRdb's D call, TRBD1, is unchecked because there is no DNA. The CDR3 has 15 residues. Germline values: CDR1 DFQATT, CDR2 SNEGSKA (reference sequence). This CDR3 is CSAPSLGSGAGTQYF.

The chain employs TRBV27 and TRBJ1-1. Germline CDR1 and CDR2: MNHEY and SMNVEV (reference sequence). This CDR3 spans 15 amino acids. CDR3 sequence: CASRNNPPSNTEAFF.

This sequence joins TRBV7-9 and TRBJ2-1; TCRdb's assignment of TRBD1 cannot be checked, as there is no DNA. The CDR3 has 12 amino acids. Looked up from germline, CDR1 is SEHNR and CDR2 is FQNEAQ (reference sequence). The CDR3 spells CASSAPLLEQFF.

This clonotype is medium-sized by frequency. The chain has TRBV20-1 and TRBJ2-2; lacking DNA, the TRBD1 call made by TCRdb goes unchecked. Germline V CDR1 and CDR2: DFQATT, SNEGSKA (reference sequence). This CDR3 is 15 amino acids long. The CDR3 reads CSASAGTADTGELFF.

This chain links TRBV27 with TRBJ2-3. CDR3 length: 13 residues. CDR1 is MNHEY and CDR2 is SMNVEV in the germline V gene (reference sequence). This chain's CDR3 is CASSLDVADTQYF.

The rearrangement joins TRBV6-4 to TRBJ2-3; the D gene TCRdb calls, TRBD2, cannot be checked with no DNA. The CDR3 extends over 14 amino acids. Looked up from germline, CDR1 is MRHNA and CDR2 is SNTAGT. The CDR3 loop reads CASSDSGQTDTQYF.

The chain has TRBV3-1 and TRBJ1-4. The CDR3 loop spans 16 amino acids. Germline CDR1 and CDR2: LGHDT and YNNKEL (reference sequence). CDR3 sequence: CASSQPTDATNEKLFF. Full variable domain (missing parts from reference TRBV3-1 and TRBJ1-4): DTAVSQTPKYLVTQMGNDKSIKCEQNLGHDTMYWYKQDSKKFLKIMFSYNNKELIINETVPNRFSPKSPDKAHLNLHINSLELGDSAVYFCASSQPTDATNEKLFFGSGTQLSVL.

This rearrangement joins TRBV6-1 to TRBJ1-1. From germline, CDR1 is MNHNS and CDR2 SASEGT. The CDR3 consists of 14 residues. Here the CDR3 reads CASSDWGVNTEAFF.

J is TRBJ2-5 and V is TRBV20-1; TCRdb proposes TRBD1, but this gene call is untestable without DNA. The CDR3 is made up of 14 amino acids. Germline V gene sequence: CDR1 DFQATT, CDR2 SNEGSKA (reference sequence). The CDR3 reads CSARAGGTAETQYF.

The V gene is TRBV12-3 or TRBV12-4, the J gene TRBJ2-1; the TRBD1 assignment by TCRdb is unverifiable without DNA. CDR3 size: 12 residues. CDR3 sequence reads: CASSFGRDEQFF.

V and J are TRBV27 and TRBJ2-5. CDR1 and CDR2 from the germline V gene are MNHEY and SMNVEV (reference sequence). The CDR3 is 12 residues long. The CDR3 spells CASSLSGETQYF.

The rearrangement uses TRBV6-9 and TRBJ1-4; the D call of TRBD1 rests on TCRdb alone, since no DNA is present to check it. This CDR3 is built from 16 residues. From germline, CDR1 is MNHGY and CDR2 SVAAGI. The CDR3 is CASSSLAGAPNEKLFF.

This chain links TRBV27 with TRBJ2-3; TCRdb lists TRBD2, though no DNA is available to test this call. CDR3 length equals 16 residues. The germline gives CDR1 MNHEY, CDR2 SMNVEV (reference sequence). The CDR3 protein is CASSLSWRELTDTQYF.

The CDR3 protein is CSVGTIGAYEQYF. The rearrangement joins TRBV29-1 to TRBJ2-7; TCRdb's assignment of TRBD2 cannot be checked, as there is no DNA. CDR1 is SQVTM, CDR2 ANQGSEA, per germline. CDR3 length: 13 residues.

The chain uses TRBV6-2 or TRBV6-3 and TRBJ2-5. Looked up from germline, CDR1 is MNHEY and CDR2 is SVGEGT. This CDR3 comprises 13 residues. The CDR3 here is CASSYMDEETQYF.

The chain couples TRBV29-1 to TRBJ2-5; without DNA, the TCRdb call of TRBD2 cannot be checked. This CDR3 contains 13 residues. Germline V gene sequence: CDR1 SQVTM, CDR2 ANQGSEA. CDR3 loop: CSVERDSQETQYF.

This chain uses TRBV20-1 with TRBJ1-4; TCRdb indicates TRBD1, and absent DNA this call remains unverified. This CDR3 is 15 amino acids long. The germline V gene has CDR1 DFQATT and CDR2 SNEGSKA (reference sequence). The CDR3 loop is CSARGVEQAPVGLFF.

CDR3: CASSLEAPPYEQYF. This sequence joins TRBV7-2 and TRBJ2-7; no DNA is available, so the TRBD2 call from TCRdb remains unchecked. This CDR3 has 14 residues. The germline CDR1 and CDR2 sequences are SGHTA and FQGNSA.

This chain links TRBV28 with TRBJ2-3. This CDR3 spans 13 amino acids. CDR1 and CDR2 (germline): MDHEN, SYDVKM. This CDR3 is CASSLQDTDTQYF. Drawing the rest from reference TRBV28 and TRBJ2-3, the complete variable domain is DVKVTQSSRYLVKRTGEKVFLECVQDMDHENMFWYRQDPGLGLRLIYFSYDVKMKEKGDIPEGYSVSREKKERFSLILESASTNQTSMYLCASSLQDTDTQYFGPGTRLTVL.

The rearrangement links TRBV6-6 to TRBJ2-2. Germline assignment: CDR1 MNHNY and CDR2 SVGAGI (reference sequence). The CDR3 runs 15 residues. The CDR3 sequence: CASSYSPDGPGELFF.

This clonotype is identified as hyperexpanded from frequency. The V and J genes are TRBV20-1 and TRBJ2-1; TCRdb calls TRBD1, which cannot be checked without DNA. The CDR3 length is 12 residues. Germline lookup yields CDR1 DFQATT and CDR2 SNEGSKA (reference sequence). CDR3 region: CSARLGDVEQFF.

V gene TRBV20-1 combines with J gene TRBJ2-1; lacking DNA, the TRBD1 call made by TCRdb goes unchecked. The CDR3 covers 12 residues. CDR1 and CDR2 (germline): DFQATT, SNEGSKA (reference sequence). The CDR3 sequence is CSAPTGAYEQFF.

V gene TRBV29-1 combines with J gene TRBJ2-5; TCRdb indicates TRBD2, and absent DNA this call remains unverified. The CDR3 is made up of 16 amino acids. Germline CDR1 reads SQVTM; CDR2 reads ANQGSEA. The CDR3 sequence: CSVPFVAGGFEETQYF. The full variable domain, completed using reference TRBV29-1 and TRBJ2-5, is SAVISQKPSRDICQRGTSLTIQCQVDSQVTMMFWYRQQPGQSLTLIATANQGSEATYESGFVIDKFPISRPNLTFSTLTVSNMSPEDSSIYLCSVPFVAGGFEETQYFGPGTRLLVL.

CDR3 sequence reads: CAGSLGTGPGTDTQYF. The genes are TRBV5-1 and TRBJ2-3; TCRdb lists TRBD1, though no DNA is available to test this call. CDR1 and CDR2 from the germline V gene are SGHRS and YFSETQ. CDR3 length equals 16 residues.

The CDR3 reads CASSHHGTSGGAIPYNEQFF. The V call is TRBV3-1, the J call TRBJ2-1; TCRdb proposes TRBD2, but this gene call is untestable without DNA. CDR3 length equals 20 residues. Germline V gene lookup returns CDR1 LGHDT and CDR2 YNNKEL (reference sequence).

The chain couples TRBV12-5 to TRBJ2-2. The CDR3 contains 15 residues. The germline CDR1 and CDR2 sequences are LGHNT and FRNRAP. This CDR3 reads CASGLVVSNTGELFF.